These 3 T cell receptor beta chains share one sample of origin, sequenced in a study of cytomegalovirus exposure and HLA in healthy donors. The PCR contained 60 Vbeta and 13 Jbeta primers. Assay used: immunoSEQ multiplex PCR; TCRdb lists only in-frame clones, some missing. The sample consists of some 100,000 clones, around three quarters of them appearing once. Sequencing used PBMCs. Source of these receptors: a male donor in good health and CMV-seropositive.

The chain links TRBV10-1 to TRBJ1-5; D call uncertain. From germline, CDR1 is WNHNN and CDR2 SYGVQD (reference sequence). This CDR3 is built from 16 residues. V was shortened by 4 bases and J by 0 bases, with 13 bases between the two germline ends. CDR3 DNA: TGCGCCAGCAGTGTTGAGGGCAGGTATAGCAATCAGCCCCAGCATTTT. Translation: CASSVEGRYSNQPQHF.

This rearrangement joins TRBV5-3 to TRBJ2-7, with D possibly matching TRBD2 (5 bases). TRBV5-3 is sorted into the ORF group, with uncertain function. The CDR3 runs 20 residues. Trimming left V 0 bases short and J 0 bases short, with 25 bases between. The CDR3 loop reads CARSLAGNEFSVNSSYEQYF. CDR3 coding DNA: TGTGCCAGAAGCTTGGCGGGGAATGAGTTTTCGGTAAATAGCTCCTACGAGCAGTACTTC.

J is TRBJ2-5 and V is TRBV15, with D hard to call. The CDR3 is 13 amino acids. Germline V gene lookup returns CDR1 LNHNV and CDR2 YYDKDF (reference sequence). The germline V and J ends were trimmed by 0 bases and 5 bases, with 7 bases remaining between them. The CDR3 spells CATSREQKETQYF. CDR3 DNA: TGTGCCACCAGCAGAGAACAGAAGGAGACCCAGTACTTC.